Shown below are 24 T cell receptor beta chains from a single sample sequenced in a study of PD-1 and CTLA-4 blockade in melanoma. The table came from immunoSEQ multiplex PCR; TCRdb's copy has only in-frame clones and leaves some out. The sample has about 16,000 clones; approximately 63% are singletons. Sequenced here: CD8+ T cells from peripheral blood, sampled from a patient given anti-PD-1 treatment. The receptors were sampled from a human donor with melanoma.

The V call is TRBV9, the J call TRBJ2-5, with 7 bases fitting TRBD2. The CDR3 totals 17 residues. V was clipped by 0 bases and J by 5 bases; unmatched bases: 13. CDR1 SGDLS and CDR2 YYNGEE come from the germline V gene. In nucleotides, the CDR3 is TGTGCCAGCAGCGTAGGCGGGGGATACCCGGTTGGGGAGACCCAGTACTTC. The encoded protein is CASSVGGGYPVGETQYF.

The genes are TRBV25-1 and TRBJ1-4; no reliable D call. The CDR3 is made up of 12 amino acids. CDR1 MGHDK and CDR2 SYGVNS come from the germline V gene. V was shortened by 4 bases and J by 8 bases, with 8 bases between the two germline ends. CDR3 sequence reads: CASSVPGEKLFF. In DNA, the CDR3 is TGTGCCAGCAGTGTCCCGGGAGAAAAACTGTTTTTT.

This clone came up once. The rearrangement uses TRBV4-1 and TRBJ1-2; maybe TRBD1 (6 bases). The CDR3 contains 14 residues. V was clipped by 4 bases and J by 8 bases, with 17 bases between them. Germline V gene lookup returns CDR1 MGHRA and CDR2 YSYEKL. The CDR3 region is CASSPRGTGSGYTF. The CDR3 DNA sequence: TGCGCCAGCAGCCCGAGAGGTACAGGGTCAGGCTACACCTTC.

CDR3 nucleotide sequence: TGTGCCAGCAGCCCGGACGGCACAGATACGCAGTATTTT. This sequence encodes CASSPDGTDTQYF. The chain carries TRBV11-3 and TRBJ2-3; D call uncertain. CDR3 length equals 13 residues. Per germline, CDR1 SGHNT and CDR2 YENEEA. Trimming cost V 5 bases and J 1 base, with 7 bases left between them.

This chain uses TRBV15 with TRBJ1-2; TRBD1 might be the D (5 bases). The CDR3 runs 15 residues. Trimming took off 0 bases at V and 4 bases at J, with 12 bases between the two ends. Per the germline V gene, CDR1 is LNHNV and CDR2 is YYDKDF (reference sequence). The CDR3 sequence is CATSRDGGLGYGYTF. DNA for the CDR3: TGTGCCACCAGCAGAGACGGGGGACTAGGCTATGGCTACACCTTC.

The chain couples TRBV6-5 to TRBJ2-7, with D possibly matching TRBD2 (5 bases). The CDR3 runs to 15 residues. With 2 bases removed from V and 7 bases from J, the gap between germline ends came to 18 bases. Germline CDR1 and CDR2: MNHEY and SVGAGI. The CDR3 coding sequence is TGTGCCAGCAGTTACCTTGCGGGTCCACCACGGGAGCAGTACTTC. This sequence encodes CASSYLAGPPREQYF.

The chain has TRBV24-1 and TRBJ2-5; 8 bases map to TRBD2. The length of the CDR3 is 15 residues. Germline V gives CDR1 KGHDR, CDR2 SFDVKD. J gave up 3 bases and V 3 bases, and 5 bases lay outside the gene matches. The CDR3 DNA sequence: TGTGCCACCAGTGATCCCGTTAGCGGGAAAGAGACCCAGTACTTC. It codes for CATSDPVSGKETQYF.

The CDR3 sequence: CASSQEPGEETQYF. CDR3 sequence (DNA): TGCGCCAGCAGCCAAGAACCAGGCGAGGAGACCCAGTACTTC. The chain has TRBV4-1 and TRBJ2-5; no reliable D call. Germline-derived CDR1 and CDR2 are MGHRA and YSYEKL. The V end lost 0 bases, the J end lost 5 bases, and 10 bases lay between the germline ends. The CDR3 covers 14 residues.

This clone is a singleton in its sample. V usage is TRBV28 and J usage is TRBJ1-1; D remains unclear. This CDR3 spans 13 amino acids. Germline V gives CDR1 MDHEN, CDR2 SYDVKM. The ends were cut back, 5 bases at V and 5 bases at J, with 12 bases in the middle. This chain's CDR3 is CASSPSTGTEAFF. The CDR3 DNA reads TGTGCCAGCAGTCCCTCTACCGGGACTGAAGCTTTCTTT.

This clone was counted a few times. The V call is TRBV6-6, the J call TRBJ1-5; no reliable D call. From germline, CDR1 is MNHNY and CDR2 SVGAGI (reference sequence). Trimming cost V 2 bases and J 4 bases, with 3 bases left between them. The CDR3 length is 12 residues. The DNA of the CDR3 is TGTGCCAGCAGTTACCTGAATCAGCCCCAGCATTTT. Its translation is CASSYLNQPQHF.

The genes are TRBV12-5 and TRBJ2-1; 10 bases align to TRBD2. The CDR3 has 14 residues. Germline lookup yields CDR1 LGHNT and CDR2 FRNRAP. J gave up 7 bases and V 6 bases, and 6 bases lay outside the gene matches. The chain's CDR3 is CASGQLAGWNEQFF. Written as DNA, the CDR3 is TGTGCTAGTGGCCAACTAGCGGGGTGGAATGAGCAGTTCTTC.

This chain uses TRBV27 with TRBJ1-5; no clear D gene. Trimming shortened V by 0 bases and J by 11 bases, and 11 bases separated the two germline ends. Germline V gene lookup returns CDR1 MNHEY and CDR2 SMNVEV (reference sequence). The CDR3 totals 13 residues. The CDR3 nucleotides are TGTGCCAGCAGTTTATCTTCCGGGAGGGCCCAGCATTTT. Its translation: CASSLSSGRAQHF.

About this clone itself: A much larger clone differs by one base, so this may be a read error. The chain employs TRBV6-5 and TRBJ1-5, with D unclear. Germline V gene sequence: CDR1 MNHEY, CDR2 SVGAGI. CDR3 size: 14 residues. V was clipped by 4 bases and J by 0 bases, with 7 bases between them. CDR3 protein: CASSLNLSNQPQHF. CDR3 sequence (DNA): TGTGCCAGCAGTTTGAACCTTAGCAATCAGCCCCAGCATTTT.

The J gene is TRBJ1-3, the V gene TRBV30; 7 nucleotides match TRBD1. This CDR3 is built from 15 residues. V gave up 0 bases and J gave up 0 bases; unmatched junction bases: 2. Germline lookup yields CDR1 GTSNPN and CDR2 SVGIG (reference sequence). CDR3 loop: CAWSVPGGSGNTIYF. CDR3 coding DNA: TGTGCCTGGAGTGTACCAGGGGGCTCTGGAAACACCATATATTTT. Based on the CDR3 plus reference TRBV30 and TRBJ1-3, the full variable domain is SQTIHQWPATLVQPVGSPLSLECTVEGTSNPNLYWYRQAAGRGLQLLFYSVGIGQISSEVPQNLSASRPQDRQFILSSKKLLLSDSGFYLCAWSVPGGSGNTIYFGEGSWLTVV.

The sample holds a few counts of this clone. V usage is TRBV27 and J usage is TRBJ2-7; D might be TRBD2 (6 bases). Germline V CDR1 and CDR2: MNHEY, SMNVEV (reference sequence). The CDR3 has 14 residues. The V end lost 3 bases, the J end lost 5 bases, and 14 bases lay between the germline ends. CDR3 loop: CASSFLPGVDEQYF. The CDR3 coding sequence is TGTGCCAGCAGTTTTTTACCGGGAGTAGACGAGCAGTACTTC.

This rearrangement joins TRBV10-2 to TRBJ2-7; maybe TRBD1 (6 bases). V shed 2 bases and J shed 4 bases, with 15 bases lying between them. The CDR3 consists of 15 residues. Germline CDR1 WSHSY, CDR2 SAAADI. CDR3: CASSENRGSRYEQYF. The CDR3 DNA sequence: TGCGCCAGCAGTGAGAATAGGGGGAGTAGGTACGAGCAGTACTTC.

This chain links TRBV15 with TRBJ1-3, with D perhaps TRBD1 (5 bases). CDR1 is LNHNV and CDR2 is YYDKDF in the germline V gene (reference sequence). The CDR3 has 17 residues. V lost 0 bases to trimming and J lost 2 bases, with 14 bases between them. CDR3 sequence reads: CATSRENRGQPGNTIYF. DNA of the CDR3: TGTGCCACCAGCAGAGAGAACCGGGGCCAGCCTGGAAACACCATATATTTT.

In DNA form, the CDR3 reads TGTGCCAGCAGTTATCCGGGAGACCTTTACGAGCAGTACTTC. The encoded protein is CASSYPGDLYEQYF. This chain joins TRBV28 and TRBJ2-7; the D gene is possibly TRBD2 (6 bases). CDR3 size: 14 residues. Per the germline V gene, CDR1 is MDHEN and CDR2 is SYDVKM. Trimming stripped 4 bases from V and 4 bases from J, with 14 bases between.

The V and J genes are TRBV4-1 and TRBJ1-5; possibly TRBD1 for D (6 bases). The CDR3 totals 15 residues. Trimming took 1 base from V and 4 from J, leaving 11 bases between them. Germline-derived CDR1 and CDR2 are MGHRA and YSYEKL. The CDR3 loop is CASSQVLGGNQPQHF. The CDR3 nucleotides are TGCGCCAGCAGCCAAGTCTTAGGGGGGAATCAGCCCCAGCATTTT.

The gene calls are TRBV6-5 and TRBJ2-7, with D possibly being TRBD2 (5 bases). The CDR3 is 16 residues long. V shed 4 bases and J shed 2 bases, with 18 bases lying between them. Germline loops: CDR1 MNHEY, CDR2 SVGAGI. The CDR3 DNA reads TGTGCCAGCAGTTCCCCCGGAGGTACCAAGCCCTACGAGCAGTACTTC. It is translated as CASSSPGGTKPYEQYF.

This chain uses TRBV6-5 with TRBJ1-2; D might be TRBD1 (6 bases). Looked up from germline, CDR1 is MNHEY and CDR2 is SVGAGI. V lost 6 bases and J 6 bases, leaving 20 bases between the germline ends. The CDR3 runs to 15 residues. The CDR3 DNA reads as TGTGCCAGCAGGCAAGCCGGGGGCATAAGAAATGGCTACACCTTC. Its translation: CASRQAGGIRNGYTF.

The chain combines TRBV27 with TRBJ2-3; D gene unclear. Germline-derived CDR1 and CDR2 are MNHEY and SMNVEV (reference sequence). Trimming cost V 5 bases and J 14 bases, with 20 bases left between them. CDR3 length: 13 amino acids. The DNA of the CDR3 is TGTGCCAGCAGTCCCCAGGCTAGGGAAGGGTGGTATTTT. Amino acid sequence: CASSPQAREGWYF.

This clone was found once. V and J are TRBV7-6 and TRBJ1-5; possibly TRBD1 for D (5 bases). This CDR3 region has 16 residues. The germline V gene encodes CDR1 SGHVS and CDR2 FNYEAQ. The V end lost 5 bases, the J end lost 6 bases, and 20 bases lay between the germline ends. CDR3 sequence: CASSETRDVGLQPQHF. The CDR3 DNA reads as TGTGCCAGCAGCGAAACCAGGGACGTGGGTCTTCAGCCCCAGCATTTT.

This sequence joins TRBV19 and TRBJ1-2; D is possibly TRBD1 (6 bases). CDR1 LNHDA and CDR2 SQIVND come from the germline V gene (reference sequence). CDR3 size: 15 residues. The V and J ends lost 6 bases and 7 bases respectively, with 21 bases between them. CDR3 DNA: TGTGCCAGTAGCACCTCAGGGGCATCTCTATTTGGCTACACCTTC. Its protein product is CASSTSGASLFGYTF.